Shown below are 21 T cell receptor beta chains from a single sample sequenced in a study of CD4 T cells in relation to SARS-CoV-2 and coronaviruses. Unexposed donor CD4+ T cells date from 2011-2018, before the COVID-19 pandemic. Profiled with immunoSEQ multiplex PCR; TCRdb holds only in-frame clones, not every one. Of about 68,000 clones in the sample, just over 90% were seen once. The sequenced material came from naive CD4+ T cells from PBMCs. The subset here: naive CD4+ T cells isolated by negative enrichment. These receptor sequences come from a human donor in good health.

As DNA, the CDR3 is TGCAGCGTCCAGGGGGGCTATGGCTACACCTTC. Amino acid sequence: CSVQGGYGYTF. The rearrangement joins TRBV29-1 to TRBJ1-2; 7 bases are a match to TRBD1. CDR1 and CDR2 from the germline V gene are SQVTM and ANQGSEA. Trimming cost V 6 bases and J 4 bases; bases outside gene matches: 2. The CDR3 loop spans 11 amino acids. Variable domain in full (rest from reference TRBV29-1 and TRBJ1-2): SAVISQKPSRDICQRGTSLTIQCQVDSQVTMMFWYRQQPGQSLTLIATANQGSEATYESGFVIDKFPISRPNLTFSTLTVSNMSPEDSSIYLCSVQGGYGYTFGSGTRLTVV.

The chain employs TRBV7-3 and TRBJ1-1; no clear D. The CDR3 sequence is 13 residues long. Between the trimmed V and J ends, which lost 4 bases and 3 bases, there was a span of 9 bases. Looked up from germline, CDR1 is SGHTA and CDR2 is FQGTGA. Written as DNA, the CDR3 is TGTGCCAGCAGCTCACAGAGGGACACTGAAGCTTTCTTT. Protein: CASSSQRDTEAFF.

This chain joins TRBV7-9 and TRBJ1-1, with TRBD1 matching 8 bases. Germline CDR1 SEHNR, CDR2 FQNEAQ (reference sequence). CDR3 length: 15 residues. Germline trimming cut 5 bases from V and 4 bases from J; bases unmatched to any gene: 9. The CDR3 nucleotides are TGTGCCAGCAGCCCACGACAGGGGCACGGCACTGAAGCTTTCTTT. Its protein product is CASSPRQGHGTEAFF.

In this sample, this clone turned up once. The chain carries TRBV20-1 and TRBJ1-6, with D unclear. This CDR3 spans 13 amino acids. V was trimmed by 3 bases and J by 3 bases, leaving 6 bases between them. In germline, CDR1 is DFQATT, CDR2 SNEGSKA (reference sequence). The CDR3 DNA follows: TGCAGTGCTAGTTGGAGCTATAATTCACCCCTCCACTTT. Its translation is CSASWSYNSPLHF.

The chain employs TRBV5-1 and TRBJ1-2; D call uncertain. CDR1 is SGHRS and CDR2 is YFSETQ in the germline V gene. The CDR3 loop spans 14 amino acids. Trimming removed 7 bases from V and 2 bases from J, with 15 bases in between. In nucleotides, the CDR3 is TGCGCCAGCTCAACCCCGGACGGGAACTATGGCTACACCTTC. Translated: CASSTPDGNYGYTF.

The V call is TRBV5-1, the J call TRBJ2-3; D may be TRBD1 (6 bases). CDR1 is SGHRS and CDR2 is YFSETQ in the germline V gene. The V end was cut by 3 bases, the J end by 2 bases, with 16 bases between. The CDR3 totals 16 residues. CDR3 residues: CASSSGAQRATDTQYF. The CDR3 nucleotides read TGCGCCAGCAGCTCAGGGGCACAGAGGGCCACAGATACGCAGTATTTT.

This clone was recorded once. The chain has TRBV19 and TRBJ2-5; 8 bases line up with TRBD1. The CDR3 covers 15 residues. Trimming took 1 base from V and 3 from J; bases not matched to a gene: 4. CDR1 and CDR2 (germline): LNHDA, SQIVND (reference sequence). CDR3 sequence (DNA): TGTGCCAGTAGTATAGGACAGGGGCCTAAAGAGACCCAGTACTTC. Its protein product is CASSIGQGPKETQYF.

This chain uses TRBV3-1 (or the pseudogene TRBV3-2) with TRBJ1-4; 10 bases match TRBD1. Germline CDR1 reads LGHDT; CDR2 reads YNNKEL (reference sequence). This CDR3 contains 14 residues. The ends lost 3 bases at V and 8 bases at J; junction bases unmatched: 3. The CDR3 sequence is CASSHRDRGEKLFF. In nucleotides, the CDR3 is TGTGCCAGCAGCCACCGGGACAGGGGCGAAAAACTGTTTTTT.

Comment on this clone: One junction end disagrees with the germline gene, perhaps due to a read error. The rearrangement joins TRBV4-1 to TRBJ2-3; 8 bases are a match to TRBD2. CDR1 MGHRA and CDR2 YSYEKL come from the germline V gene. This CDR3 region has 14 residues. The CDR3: CASSQVVAGTRNHF. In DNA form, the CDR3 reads TGCGCCAGCAGCCAAGTGGTCGCCGGGACTAGGAATCATTTT.

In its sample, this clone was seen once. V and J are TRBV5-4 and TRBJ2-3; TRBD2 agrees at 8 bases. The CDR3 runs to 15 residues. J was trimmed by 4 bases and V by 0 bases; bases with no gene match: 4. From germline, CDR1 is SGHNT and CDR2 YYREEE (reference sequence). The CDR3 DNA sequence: TGTGCCAGCAGCTTGGCTAGCGGGTATTCAGATACGCAGTATTTT. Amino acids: CASSLASGYSDTQYF.

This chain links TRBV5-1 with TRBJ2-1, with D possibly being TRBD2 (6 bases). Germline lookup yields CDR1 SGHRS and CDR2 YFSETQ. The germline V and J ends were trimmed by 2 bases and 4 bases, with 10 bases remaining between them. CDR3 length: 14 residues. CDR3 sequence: CASSFDLAYNEQFF. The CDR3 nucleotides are TGCGCCAGCAGCTTTGACCTAGCGTACAATGAGCAGTTCTTC.

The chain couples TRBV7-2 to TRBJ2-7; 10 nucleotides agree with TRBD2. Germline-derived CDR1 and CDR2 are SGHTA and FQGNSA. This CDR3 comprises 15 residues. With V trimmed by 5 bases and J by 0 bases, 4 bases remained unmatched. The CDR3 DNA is TGTGCCAGCAGCCTACGGACTAGCGGCTCCTACGAGCAGTACTTC. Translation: CASSLRTSGSYEQYF.

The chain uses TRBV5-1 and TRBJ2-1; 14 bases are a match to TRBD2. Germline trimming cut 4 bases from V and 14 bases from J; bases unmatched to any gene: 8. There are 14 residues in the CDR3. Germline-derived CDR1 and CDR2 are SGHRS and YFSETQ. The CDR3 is CASSPGTSGGVKFF. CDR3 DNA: TGCGCCAGCAGCCCGGGGACTAGCGGGGGAGTGAAGTTCTTC.

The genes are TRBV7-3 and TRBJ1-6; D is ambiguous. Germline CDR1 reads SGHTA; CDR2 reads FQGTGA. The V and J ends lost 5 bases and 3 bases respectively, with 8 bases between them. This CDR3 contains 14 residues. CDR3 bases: TGTGCCAGCAGCCTCAGGAGCTATAATTCACCCCTCCACTTT. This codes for CASSLRSYNSPLHF.

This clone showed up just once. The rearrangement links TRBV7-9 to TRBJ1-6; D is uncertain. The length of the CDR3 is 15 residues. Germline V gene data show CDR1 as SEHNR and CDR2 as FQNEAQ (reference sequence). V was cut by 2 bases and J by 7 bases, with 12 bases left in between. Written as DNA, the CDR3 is TGTGCCAGCAGCTTAATTACTATATCGAATTCACCCCTCCACTTT. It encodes CASSLITISNSPLHF.

The CDR3 here is CASSDSGQETQYF. CDR3 coding DNA: TGTGCCAGCAGTGATTCAGGGCAAGAGACCCAGTACTTC. The V call is TRBV28, the J call TRBJ2-5; tentatively, D is TRBD1 (5 bases). Germline V gene lookup returns CDR1 MDHEN and CDR2 SYDVKM. Trimming removed 5 bases from V and 2 bases from J, with 9 bases in between. This CDR3 has 13 residues.

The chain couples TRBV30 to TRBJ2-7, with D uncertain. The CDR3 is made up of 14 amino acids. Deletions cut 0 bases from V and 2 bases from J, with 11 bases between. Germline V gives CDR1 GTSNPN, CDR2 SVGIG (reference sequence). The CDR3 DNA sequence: TGTGCCTGGAGTGTAGATTTCATAACCTACGAGCAGTACTTC. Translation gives CAWSVDFITYEQYF.

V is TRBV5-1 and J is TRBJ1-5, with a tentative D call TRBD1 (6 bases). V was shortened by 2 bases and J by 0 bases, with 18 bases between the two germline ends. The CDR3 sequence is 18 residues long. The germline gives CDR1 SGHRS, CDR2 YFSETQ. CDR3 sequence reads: CASSFIDRSPYSNQPQHF. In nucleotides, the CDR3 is TGCGCCAGCAGCTTCATAGACAGGAGCCCATATAGCAATCAGCCCCAGCATTTT.

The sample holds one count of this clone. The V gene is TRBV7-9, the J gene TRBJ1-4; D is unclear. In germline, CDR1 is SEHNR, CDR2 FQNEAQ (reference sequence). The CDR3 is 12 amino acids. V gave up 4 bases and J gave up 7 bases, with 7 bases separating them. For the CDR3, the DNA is TGTGCCAGCAGCTCTACAGCTGAAAAACTGTTTTTT. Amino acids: CASSSTAEKLFF.

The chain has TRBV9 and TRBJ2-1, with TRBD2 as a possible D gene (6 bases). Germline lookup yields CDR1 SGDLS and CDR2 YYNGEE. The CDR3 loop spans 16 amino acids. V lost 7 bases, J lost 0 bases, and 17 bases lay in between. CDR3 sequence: CASGTGGLSSYNEQFF. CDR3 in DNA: TGTGCCAGCGGAACCGGGGGATTAAGCTCCTACAATGAGCAGTTCTTC.

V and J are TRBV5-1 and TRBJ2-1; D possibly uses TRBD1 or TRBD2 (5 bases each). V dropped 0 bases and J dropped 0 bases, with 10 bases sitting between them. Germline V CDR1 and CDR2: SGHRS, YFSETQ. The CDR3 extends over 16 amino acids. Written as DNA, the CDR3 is TGCGCCAGCAGCTTGGAGGGGACCTTCTCCTACAATGAGCAGTTCTTC. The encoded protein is CASSLEGTFSYNEQFF.